This TCR beta chain emerged from a study of T cells in Graves' hyperthyroidism and ophthalmopathy. Background on the study: Peripheral blood was obtained at initial diagnosis, preceding any treatment.

Disease duration was under 3 months in the ophthalmopathy patients, who also had a Clinical Activity Score of at least 3 and a NOSPECS grade of at least 4. This clonotype has ten or more counts. The V end lost 0 bases, the J end lost 4 bases, and 13 bases lay between the germline ends. Per germline, CDR1 KGHDR and CDR2 SFDVKD. The CDR3 covers 16 residues. TCR beta CDR3 regions were amplified from RNA. HTBI primers were the set used in a first-round RT-PCR of the TCR CDR3. TCRdb re-derived calls from the multiplex PCR reads in MiXCR, one entry per CDR3 protein. The data show 500,000 to 800,000 distinct CDR3 sequences, roughly 15% seen once.

This clonotype was obtained from a woman aged 50 to 60 with Graves' ophthalmopathy. Sequenced sample: blood. The chain uses TRBV24-1 and TRBJ2-3; D is possibly TRBD1 (5 bases). CDR3 in amino acids: CATSDLGQGVSDTQYF. The DNA for the CDR3 is TGTGCCACCAGTGATTTGGGGCAGGGTGTCTCAGATACGCAGTATTTT.